This entry describes one T cell receptor beta chain. Its antigen remains unidentified. This sample was included in a study of T cell responses to AZD1222 COVID-19 vaccine. This CDR3 is built from 13 residues. Losses at the gene ends were 3 bases for V and 7 bases for J; bases not matched to a gene: 3. Germline V gene data show CDR1 as LNHDA and CDR2 as SQIVND (reference sequence). Clones were read by immunoSEQ multiplex PCR, and TCRdb kept only the in-frame ones, dropping some. There are about 120,000 clones in the sample; 70% to 90% occur only once, and 3% to 4% lies in the top ten. Study-wide results and caveats: Among vaccine-associated CD4 TCRs, coverage spanned spike, with dominance at 160-218 and 743-854. Increased Spike-specific TCR breadth and depth were observed after two AZD1222 doses. Clonal diversity may have been underestimated in mostly white British donors.

The source of this sequence is an adult in good health. This material consisted of peripheral blood, taken on day 0 of MenACWY control vaccination. The chain employs TRBV19 and TRBJ2-5, with 9 bases lining up with TRBD2. The CDR3 nucleotides are TGTGCCAGTAGTATTGGCGGGGGGGGGACCCAGTACTTC. It translates to CASSIGGGGTQYF.